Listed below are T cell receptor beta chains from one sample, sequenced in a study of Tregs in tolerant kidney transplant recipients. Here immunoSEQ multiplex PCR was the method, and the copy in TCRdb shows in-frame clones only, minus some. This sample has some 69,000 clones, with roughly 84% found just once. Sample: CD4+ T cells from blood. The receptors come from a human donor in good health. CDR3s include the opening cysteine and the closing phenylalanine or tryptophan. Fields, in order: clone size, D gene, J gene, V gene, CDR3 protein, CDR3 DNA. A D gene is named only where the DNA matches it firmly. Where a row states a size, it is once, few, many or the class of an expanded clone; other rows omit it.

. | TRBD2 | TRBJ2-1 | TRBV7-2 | CASSPLVASGRATDEQFF | TGTGCCAGCAGCCCTCTGGTGGCTAGCGGGAGGGCCACGGATGAGCAGTTCTTC
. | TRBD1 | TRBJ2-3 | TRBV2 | CASRDGTGEGDTQYF | TGTGCCAGCAGGGACGGGACAGGGGAGGGAGATACGCAGTATTTT
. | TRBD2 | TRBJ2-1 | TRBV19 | CASSSWSTSGDYNEQFF | TGTGCCAGTAGTTCCTGGTCGACTAGCGGGGATTACAATGAGCAGTTCTTC
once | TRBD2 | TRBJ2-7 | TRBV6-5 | CASSYVAGGPYEQYF | TGTGCCAGCAGTTACGTAGCGGGGGGACCCTACGAGCAGTACTTC
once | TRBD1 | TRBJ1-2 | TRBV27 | CASSSYRGPLGGYTF | TGTGCCAGCAGTTCCTACAGGGGGCCCCTGGGGGGCTACACCTTC
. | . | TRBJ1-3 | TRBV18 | CASSPGPQGPGNTIYF | TGTGCCAGCTCACCCGGACCGCAGGGACCTGGAAACACCATATATTTT
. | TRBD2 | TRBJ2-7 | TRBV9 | CASSVGTSGPEQYF | TGTGCCAGCAGCGTTGGGACTAGCGGGCCCGAGCAGTACTTC
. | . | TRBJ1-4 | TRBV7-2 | CASSLVVRAEKLFF | TGTGCCAGCAGCTTAGTCGTCAGGGCGGAAAAACTGTTTTTT
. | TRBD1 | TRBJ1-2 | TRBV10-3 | CAISEPTGARYGYTF | TGTGCCATCAGTGAGCCGACAGGGGCTAGGTATGGCTACACCTTC
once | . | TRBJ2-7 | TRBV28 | CASRGYYEQYF | TGTGCCAGTAGGGGCTACTACGAGCAGTACTTC
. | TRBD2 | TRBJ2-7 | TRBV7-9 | CALRREGPGEQYF | TGTGCCCTCCGGCGGGAGGGCCCGGGGGAGCAGTACTTC
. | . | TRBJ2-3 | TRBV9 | CASSLIGTSTDTQYF | TGTGCCAGCAGCTTGATAGGTACTAGCACAGATACGCAGTATTTT
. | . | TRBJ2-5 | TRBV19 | CASSIRGQETQYF | TGTGCCAGTAGTATCAGGGGACAAGAGACCCAGTACTTC
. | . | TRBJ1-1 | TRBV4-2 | CASSREPLDTEAFF | TGTGCCAGCAGCCGGGAGCCCCTGGACACTGAAGCTTTCTTT
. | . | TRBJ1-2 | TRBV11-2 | CASSSLRGTGYTF | TGTGCCAGCAGCTCACTCAGGGGAACGGGCTACACCTTC
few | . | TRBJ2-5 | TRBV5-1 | CASSFESGGAETQYF | TGCGCCAGCAGCTTCGAAAGTGGGGGAGCGGAGACCCAGTACTTC
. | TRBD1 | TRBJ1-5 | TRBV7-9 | CAIGDRDSNQPQHF | TGTGCCATTGGGGACAGAGATAGCAATCAGCCCCAGCATTTT
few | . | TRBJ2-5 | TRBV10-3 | CAIQGLGETQYF | TGTGCCATCCAGGGCCTTGGAGAGACCCAGTACTTC
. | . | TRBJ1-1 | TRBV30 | CAWSVKRGFGTEAFF | TGTGCCTGGAGTGTAAAGCGAGGGTTTGGCACTGAAGCTTTCTTT
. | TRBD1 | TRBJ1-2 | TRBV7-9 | CARDSGTDPVHGYTF | TGTGCCAGGGACTCCGGGACAGACCCCGTTCATGGCTACACCTTC
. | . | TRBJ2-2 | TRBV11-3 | CASSFRAGLGDTGELFF | TGTGCCAGCAGTTTTCGGGCGGGGTTGGGTGACACCGGGGAGCTGTTTTTT
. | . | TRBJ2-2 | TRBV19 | CASSIQQGGELFF | TGTGCCAGTAGTATACAACAGGGAGGGGAGCTGTTTTTT
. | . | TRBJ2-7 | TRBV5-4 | CASSLPGDWNEQYF | TGTGCCAGCAGCCTCCCGGGAGATTGGAACGAGCAGTACTTC
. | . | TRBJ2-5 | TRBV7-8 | CASSLARSGGGETQYF | TGTGCCAGCAGCTTAGCGCGGTCTGGGGGTGGGGAGACCCAGTACTTC
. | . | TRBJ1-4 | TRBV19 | CASSIWGPEKLFF | TGTGCCAGTAGTATTTGGGGTCCGGAAAAACTGTTTTTT
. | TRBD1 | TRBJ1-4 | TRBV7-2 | CASSSGTGRGTTNEKLFF | TGTGCCAGCAGCTCTGGGACAGGGAGAGGGACAACTAATGAAAAACTGTTTTTT
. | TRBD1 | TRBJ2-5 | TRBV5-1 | CASSPTGMETQYF | TGCGCCAGCAGCCCGACAGGGATGGAGACCCAGTACTTC
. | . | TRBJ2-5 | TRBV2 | CASSEMLAQETQYF | TGTGCCAGCAGTGAAATGCTAGCACAAGAGACCCAGTACTTC
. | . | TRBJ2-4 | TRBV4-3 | CASSRTGTPGNIQYF | TGCGCCAGCAGCCGGACCGGGACGCCGGGGAACATTCAGTACTTC
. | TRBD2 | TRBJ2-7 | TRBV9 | CASSVGRTSGTYEQYF | TGTGCCAGCAGCGTAGGTAGGACTAGCGGGACCTACGAGCAGTACTTC
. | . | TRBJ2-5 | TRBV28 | CASSLSQRETQYF | TGTGCCAGCAGTTTGAGCCAGCGAGAGACCCAGTACTTC
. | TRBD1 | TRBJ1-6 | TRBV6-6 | CASTRDRRSPLHF | TGTGCCAGCACCAGGGACAGGAGATCACCCCTCCACTTT
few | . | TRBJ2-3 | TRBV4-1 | CASSQEGSAITDTQYF | TGCGCCAGCAGCCAAGAAGGGTCAGCGATCACAGATACGCAGTATTTT
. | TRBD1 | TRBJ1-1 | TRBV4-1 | CASSHLSGTGETEAFF | TGCGCCAGCAGCCACCTATCCGGGACAGGGGAAACTGAAGCTTTCTTT
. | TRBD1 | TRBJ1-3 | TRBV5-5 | CASSFPGTGGSGNTIYF | TGTGCCAGCAGCTTTCCCGGGACAGGGGGCTCTGGAAACACCATATATTTT
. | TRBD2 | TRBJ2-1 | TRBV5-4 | CASSLGGSSGVLHIEQFF | TGTGCCAGCAGCTTGGGGGGGTCTAGCGGGGTCCTCCACATTGAGCAGTTCTTC
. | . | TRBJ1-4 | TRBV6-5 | CASHSGNANEKLFF | TGTGCCAGCCACTCAGGGAACGCTAATGAAAAACTGTTTTTT
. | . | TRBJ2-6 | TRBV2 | CASAGANVLTF | TGTGCCAGCGCTGGGGCCAACGTCCTGACTTTC
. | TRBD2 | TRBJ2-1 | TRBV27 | CASSLLASGSYNEQFF | TGTGCCAGCAGTTTATTAGCTAGCGGGAGCTACAATGAGCAGTTCTTC
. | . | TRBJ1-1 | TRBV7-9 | CASSLDRGSTEAFF | TGTGCCAGCAGCTTAGACCGGGGCAGCACTGAAGCTTTCTTT
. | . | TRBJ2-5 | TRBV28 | CAPPRGGTQYF | TGTGCCCCACCGAGGGGGGGGACCCAGTACTTC
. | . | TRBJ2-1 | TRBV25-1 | CASSEGDYNEQFF | TGTGCCAGCAGTGAAGGTGATTACAATGAGCAGTTCTTC
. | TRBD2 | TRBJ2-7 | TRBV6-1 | CASSESNRERGGPQYF | TGTGCCAGCAGTGAAAGTAATCGCGAGCGGGGGGGCCCGCAGTACTTC
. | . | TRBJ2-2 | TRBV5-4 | CASSFSADIRDGELFF | TGTGCCAGCAGCTTTTCAGCGGATATTCGAGACGGGGAGCTGTTTTTT
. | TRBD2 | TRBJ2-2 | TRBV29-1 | CSVQAGGGGELFF | TGCAGCGTCCAAGCGGGAGGGGGCGGGGAGCTGTTTTTT
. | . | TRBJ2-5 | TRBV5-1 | CASSLGRVQETQYF | TGCGCCAGCAGCTTGGGAAGGGTCCAAGAGACCCAGTACTTC
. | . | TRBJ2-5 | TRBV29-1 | CSVEEGGGETQYF | TGCAGCGTTGAAGAAGGGGGAGGCGAGACCCAGTACTTC